This paragraph reports one TCR beta chain. The CDR3 runs 14 residues. V lost 6 bases and J 4 bases, leaving 13 bases between the germline ends. Germline CDR1 reads MDHEN; CDR2 reads SYDVKM. This record comes from a study of blood T cell repertoires in COVID-19. Across the study: PBMCs, B-cell-depleted T cells, or T cells provided the cDNA or gDNA that made up the material.

Libraries were prepared by immunoSEQ multiplex PCR; TCRdb keeps only in-frame clonotypes and omits some of them. Seen here are roughly 79,000 clones, approximately 88% observed once, and the top ten hold almost 6.5%. The sequence came from a woman aged 45-60 years with acute or convalescent COVID-19. The J gene is TRBJ1-3, the V gene TRBV28; D perhaps matches TRBD1 (5 bases). Sequenced material: peripheral blood. The CDR3 loop is CASSRGTLGNTIYF. The DNA of the CDR3 is TGTGCCAGCAGCCGGGGGACTCTGGGAAACACCATATATTTT.